This TCR beta chain was identified during a study of T cell responses to AZD1222 COVID-19 vaccine. Study-wide results and limits: Possibly, clonal diversity was underestimated; donors were largely white British and included more females. The study sampled repertoires only after the peak T cell response. Compared with day 0, the breadth and depth of the Spike-specific TCR repertoire rose significantly after two doses of AZD1222.

Trimming took 0 bases from V and 4 from J, leaving 8 bases between them. The germline V gene has CDR1 SGHTS and CDR2 YDEGEE. The CDR3 has 14 amino acids. This clone was observed once. As yet, its antigen is unknown. The method was immunoSEQ multiplex PCR; TCRdb's version includes in-frame clones alone and lacks a portion of them. The sample carries roughly 77,000 clones, about 90% recorded once. This receptor was taken from an adult in good health. The sample here was peripheral blood, taken on day 0 of MenACWY control vaccination. The chain joins TRBV5-8 to TRBJ1-3; D ambiguous. The DNA of the CDR3 is TGTGCCAGCAGCTTGGAAGGACGGGGAAACACCATATATTTT. It yields the protein CASSLEGRGNTIYF.